These 26 T cell receptor beta chains share one sample of origin, sequenced in a study of PD-L1 blockade in urothelial cancer. Sequenced by immunoSEQ multiplex PCR; TCRdb stores in-frame clones only, minus some. The sample lists roughly 100,000 clones, under 85% seen once, with 2% to 2.5% in the top ten. Sample: PBMCs, taken around atezolizumab (anti-PD-L1) treatment. Every receptor here comes from a man in his fifties with urothelial cancer.

The chain has TRBV4-2 and TRBJ1-1, with a possible D match to TRBD1 (5 bases). CDR3 length: 14 amino acids. Germline CDR1 LGHNA, CDR2 YNFKEQ. The V gene lost 2 bases and the J gene lost 1 base, with 8 bases spanning the gap. The CDR3 DNA sequence: TGTGCCAGCAGCCAACGCGGACAGAACACTGAAGCTTTCTTT. This codes for CASSQRGQNTEAFF.

The rearrangement uses TRBV2 and TRBJ1-1; 11 positions agree with TRBD1. CDR1 is SNHLY, CDR2 FYNNEI, per germline. The CDR3 has 15 residues. The V segment lost 6 bases and the J segment 13 bases; nucleotides outside the gene matches: 16. This chain's CDR3 is CASRPMWGDRGAVFF. The CDR3 nucleotides read TGTGCCAGCAGGCCCATGTGGGGGGACAGGGGGGCAGTTTTCTTT. The whole variable domain, remainder taken from reference TRBV2 and TRBJ1-1, is EPEVTQTPSHQVTQMGQEVILRCVPISNHLYFYWYRQILGQKVEFLVSFYNNEISEKSEIFDDQFSVERPDGSNFTLKIRSTKLEDSAMYFCASRPMWGDRGAVFFGQGTRLTVV.

The chain links TRBV6-5 to TRBJ1-2; a possible D gene is TRBD1 (5 bases). There are 13 residues in the CDR3. With 6 bases removed from V and 2 bases from J, the gap between germline ends came to 10 bases. Germline loops: CDR1 MNHEY, CDR2 SVGAGI. DNA for the CDR3: TGTGCCAGCAGGGATCAGGGAAACTATGGCTACACCTTC. Translated: CASRDQGNYGYTF.

The chain couples TRBV27 to TRBJ2-1; no firm D call. Germline loops: CDR1 MNHEY, CDR2 SMNVEV (reference sequence). The CDR3 contains 14 residues. V lost 6 bases and J 5 bases, leaving 14 bases between the germline ends. The CDR3 region is CASRPMAKNNEQFF. The DNA of the CDR3 is TGTGCCAGCAGACCAATGGCCAAGAACAATGAGCAGTTCTTC.

The J gene is TRBJ1-4, the V gene TRBV15; D gene uncertain. The CDR3 consists of 11 residues. V lost 8 bases, J lost 8 bases, and 9 bases lay in between. CDR1 is LNHNV and CDR2 is YYDKDF in the germline V gene (reference sequence). Written as DNA, the CDR3 is TGTGCCACCTCGAACGGGGAAAAACTGTTTTTT. Translated: CATSNGEKLFF.

The chain carries TRBV7-8 and TRBJ2-7; 7 positions agree with TRBD1. There are 16 residues in the CDR3. Germline CDR1 and CDR2: SGHVS and FQNEAQ. V shed 4 bases, J shed 1 base, and the junction held 10 bases outside the gene matches. The CDR3 loop reads CASSSPGQRFSYEQYF. For the CDR3, the DNA is TGTGCCAGCAGCTCCCCGGGACAGCGATTTTCCTACGAGCAGTACTTC.

V and J are TRBV4-2 and TRBJ2-5, with 8 positions matching TRBD1. CDR3 length: 13 residues. Germline trimming cut 3 bases from V and 5 bases from J; bases unmatched to any gene: 2. Germline V gene sequence: CDR1 LGHNA, CDR2 YNFKEQ. CDR3 in DNA: TGTGCCAGCAGCCAGGACAGGGCGGAGACCCAGTACTTC. It is translated as CASSQDRAETQYF.

This rearrangement joins TRBV25-1 to TRBJ2-1; a possible D gene is TRBD1 (6 bases). The CDR3 sequence is 15 residues long. Germline V gene sequence: CDR1 MGHDK, CDR2 SYGVNS. Trimming removed 7 bases from V and 4 bases from J, with 17 bases in between. The CDR3: CASNTPGTPYNEQFF. DNA for the CDR3: TGTGCCAGCAACACCCCCGGGACACCATACAATGAGCAGTTCTTC.

The chain joins TRBV9 to TRBJ2-1, with no clear D. The CDR3 consists of 15 residues. V lost 0 bases, J lost 5 bases, and 12 bases lay in between. Germline values: CDR1 SGDLS, CDR2 YYNGEE. CDR3 coding DNA: TGTGCCAGCAGCGTAGATTCTTTCACAAACAATGAGCAGTTCTTC. Amino acids: CASSVDSFTNNEQFF.

V is TRBV5-1 and J is TRBJ2-3, with 7 positions matching TRBD1. This CDR3 has 15 residues. V lost 4 bases and J lost 1; bases outside the gene matches: 6. Germline loops: CDR1 SGHRS, CDR2 YFSETQ. Here the CDR3 DNA reads TGCGCCAGCAGCCCCTGGGACAGCCGCACAGATACGCAGTATTTT. This sequence encodes CASSPWDSRTDTQYF. Drawing the rest from reference TRBV5-1 and TRBJ2-3, the complete variable domain is KAGVTQTPRYLIKTRGQQVTLSCSPISGHRSVSWYQQTPGQGLQFLFEYFSETQRNKGNFPGRFSGRQFSNSRSEMNVSTLELGDSALYLCASSPWDSRTDTQYFGPGTRLTVL.

The V gene is TRBV14, the J gene TRBJ2-7, with 14 bases lining up with TRBD2. The ends lost 8 bases at V and 6 bases at J; junction bases unmatched: 3. The CDR3 has 13 residues. The V gene's germline CDR1 is SGHDN and CDR2 FVKESK. In DNA form, the CDR3 reads TGTGCCAGCCGAGGGACTAGCGGGAGCGAGCAGTACTTC. Translation gives CASRGTSGSEQYF.

The V call is TRBV5-1, the J call TRBJ2-7, with D perhaps matching TRBD2 (5 bases). The CDR3 totals 15 residues. The germline V gene encodes CDR1 SGHRS and CDR2 YFSETQ. V gave up 7 bases and J gave up 2 bases, with 19 bases separating them. The CDR3, as DNA: TGCGCCAGCCACCCGACGGGTTCGGGGACCTACGAGCAGTACTTC. It translates to CASHPTGSGTYEQYF. Full variable domain (outside the CDR3, taken from reference TRBV5-1 and TRBJ2-7): KAGVTQTPRYLIKTRGQQVTLSCSPISGHRSVSWYQQTPGQGLQFLFEYFSETQRNKGNFPGRFSGRQFSNSRSEMNVSTLELGDSALYLCASHPTGSGTYEQYFGPGTRLTVT.

This rearrangement joins TRBV11-2 to TRBJ1-5; possible D gene TRBD1, 5 bases. Germline CDR1 reads SGHAT; CDR2 reads FQNNGV. V was trimmed by 5 bases and J by 2 bases, leaving 25 bases between them. The CDR3 is made up of 19 amino acids. DNA for the CDR3: TGTGCCAGCAGCCCAGCCCACAGGATGAGGATTTATGGCAATCAGCCCCAGCATTTT. Its protein product is CASSPAHRMRIYGNQPQHF.

The chain has TRBV15 and TRBJ2-7; TRBD2 aligns across 7 bases. J was trimmed by 2 bases and V by 0 bases; bases with no gene match: 10. CDR3 size: 17 residues. Germline CDR1 and CDR2: LNHNV and YYDKDF (reference sequence). CDR3 nucleotides: TGTGCCACCAGCAGAGATATGTTTACTAGCGACACCTACGAGCAGTACTTC. Translated: CATSRDMFTSDTYEQYF.

This clone appeared a few times. The J gene is TRBJ2-3, the V gene TRBV7-2, with no clear D. CDR1 is SGHTA and CDR2 is FQGNSA in the germline V gene. The V gene lost 7 bases and the J gene lost 3 bases, with 11 bases spanning the gap. This CDR3 is 13 amino acids long. The CDR3 coding sequence is TGTGCCAGCACCCCGAAGCTGACAGATACGCAGTATTTT. It encodes CASTPKLTDTQYF.

This chain links TRBV27 with TRBJ2-3; 9 nucleotides line up with TRBD2. The CDR3 spans 16 residues. Germline loops: CDR1 MNHEY, CDR2 SMNVEV (reference sequence). V lost 2 bases, J lost 3 bases, and 6 bases stayed unmatched. The CDR3 DNA is TGTGCCAGCAGTTTAGGCGCGGGAGGGTCGACAGATACGCAGTATTTT. Its translation is CASSLGAGGSTDTQYF.

The sample holds a few counts of this clone. The rearrangement uses TRBV30 and TRBJ2-3; the D is unclear. CDR3 length: 13 amino acids. V gave up 2 bases and J gave up 1 base, with 7 bases separating them. Germline V CDR1 and CDR2: GTSNPN, SVGIG (reference sequence). The CDR3 region is CAWSKAGTDTQYF. For the CDR3, the DNA is TGTGCCTGGAGTAAAGCCGGCACAGATACGCAGTATTTT.

The gene calls are TRBV4-1 and TRBJ1-1; D is uncertain. V was pared by 0 bases and J by 3 bases, with 20 bases between. The CDR3 is made up of 18 amino acids. Germline V gene lookup returns CDR1 MGHRA and CDR2 YSYEKL. The CDR3 reads CASSQDRSGTSSDTEAFF. The CDR3, as DNA: TGCGCCAGCAGCCAAGATAGGTCAGGCACCTCGTCGGACACTGAAGCTTTCTTT.

The chain employs TRBV7-9 and TRBJ2-7; 10 bases are a match to TRBD1. The junction had 2 bases not matched to a gene; V was cut back by 6 bases and J by 3 bases. Germline lookup yields CDR1 SEHNR and CDR2 FQNEAQ (reference sequence). This CDR3 has 13 amino acids. CDR3 nucleotides: TGTGCCAGCAGACGGACAGGGGGCTACGAGCAGTACTTC. This codes for CASRRTGGYEQYF.

The rearrangement joins TRBV4-1 to TRBJ2-5; 9 positions match TRBD2. Germline-derived CDR1 and CDR2 are MGHRA and YSYEKL. Trimming took 2 bases from V and 5 from J; bases not matched to a gene: 15. This CDR3 has 18 residues. CDR3 in amino acids: CASSQSSLAGSSRETQYF. CDR3 bases: TGCGCCAGCAGCCAATCTAGTCTAGCGGGAAGCAGCAGGGAGACCCAGTACTTC.

V and J are TRBV28 and TRBJ2-3; 13 nucleotides match TRBD2. In germline, CDR1 is MDHEN, CDR2 SYDVKM. This CDR3 comprises 17 residues. V gave up 6 bases and J gave up 0 bases; unmatched junction bases: 6. The CDR3 loop is CASSRLAGGSSTDTQYF. In DNA, the CDR3 is TGTGCCAGCAGCCGACTAGCGGGGGGCTCTAGCACAGATACGCAGTATTTT.

The chain carries TRBV5-1 and TRBJ1-2, with 9 bases matching TRBD1. In germline, CDR1 is SGHRS, CDR2 YFSETQ. The length of the CDR3 is 13 residues. The ends lost 3 bases at V and 5 bases at J; junction bases unmatched: 2. CDR3 coding DNA: TGCGCCAGCAGCTGGGGACAGGGTTATGGCTACACCTTC. Its protein product is CASSWGQGYGYTF.

V and J are TRBV6-5 and TRBJ1-5; 7 nucleotides align to TRBD1. The CDR3 is 16 amino acids. With V trimmed by 0 bases and J by 6 bases, 8 bases remained unmatched. Germline lookup yields CDR1 MNHEY and CDR2 SVGAGI. For the CDR3, the DNA is TGTGCCAGCAGTTACTCCCGGACAGGTTCCGCTCAGCCCCAGCATTTT. This gives the protein CASSYSRTGSAQPQHF.

The CDR3 protein is CAWSQPPQGTETQYF. DNA of the CDR3: TGTGCCTGGAGTCAGCCCCCACAGGGGACGGAGACCCAGTACTTC. The genes are TRBV30 and TRBJ2-5, with 7 positions matching TRBD1. CDR1 is GTSNPN and CDR2 is SVGIG in the germline V gene (reference sequence). Trimming removed 2 bases from V and 5 bases from J; junction bases left unmatched: 11. The CDR3 totals 15 residues.

The genes are TRBV6-1 and TRBJ2-7; 15 bases are shared with TRBD2. The CDR3 length is 14 residues. Looked up from germline, CDR1 is MNHNS and CDR2 is SASEGT. V shed 6 bases, J shed 4 bases, and the junction held 1 base outside the gene matches. CDR3: CASRGLAGGYEQYF. The CDR3 coding sequence is TGTGCCAGCAGGGGACTAGCGGGAGGTTACGAGCAGTACTTC.

V usage is TRBV29-1 and J usage is TRBJ1-3; 7 bases line up with TRBD1. V was clipped by 5 bases and J by 0 bases; unmatched bases: 4. This CDR3 contains 14 residues. Germline V gives CDR1 SQVTM, CDR2 ANQGSEA. CDR3 protein: CSVTWTGSGNTIYF. CDR3 in DNA: TGCAGCGTTACTTGGACAGGCTCTGGAAACACCATATATTTT.